Listed here is a single T cell receptor (beta chain). Its antigen is not known. The data were produced by immunoSEQ multiplex PCR, yet TCRdb's version contains in-frame clones alone and is incomplete. The sample shows nearly 200,000 clones, 80% to 90% of them seen only once. V dropped 6 bases and J dropped 1 base, with 11 bases sitting between them. Germline CDR1 and CDR2: SNHLY and FYNNEI. This CDR3 is built from 14 residues. This entry comes from a study of cytomegalovirus exposure and HLA in healthy donors. Study outcomes and limitations: The classifier reportedly diagnosed cytomegalovirus status with high specificity and sensitivity.

The specimen sequenced was PBMCs. The rearrangement joins TRBV2 to TRBJ2-3, with D possibly matching TRBD2 (6 bases). This sequence originates from a woman aged 25-40 years in good health and CMV-seropositive. This CDR3 reads CASREEGRTDTQYF. The CDR3 nucleotides are TGTGCCAGCAGGGAGGAGGGTCGCACAGATACGCAGTATTTT. Full variable domain (rest looked up from reference TRBV2 and TRBJ2-3): EPEVTQTPSHQVTQMGQEVILRCVPISNHLYFYWYRQILGQKVEFLVSFYNNEISEKSEIFDDQFSVERPDGSNFTLKIRSTKLEDSAMYFCASREEGRTDTQYFGPGTRLTVL.